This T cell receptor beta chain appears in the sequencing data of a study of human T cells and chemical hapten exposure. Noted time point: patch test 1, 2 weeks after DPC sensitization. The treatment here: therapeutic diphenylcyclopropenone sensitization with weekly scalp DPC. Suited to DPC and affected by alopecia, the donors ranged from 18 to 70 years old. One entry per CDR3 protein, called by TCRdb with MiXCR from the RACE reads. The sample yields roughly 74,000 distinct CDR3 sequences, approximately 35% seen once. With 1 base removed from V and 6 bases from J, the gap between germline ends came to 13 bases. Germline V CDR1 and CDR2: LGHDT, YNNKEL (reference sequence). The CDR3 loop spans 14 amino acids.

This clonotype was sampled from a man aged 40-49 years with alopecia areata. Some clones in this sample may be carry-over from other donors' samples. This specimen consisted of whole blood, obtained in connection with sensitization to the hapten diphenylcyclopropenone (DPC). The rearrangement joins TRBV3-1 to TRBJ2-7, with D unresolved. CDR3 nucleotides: TGTGCCAGCAGCCAAGGCCCAGGAGTTACCGAGCAGTACTTC. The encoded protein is CASSQGPGVTEQYF.